Each of the 19 T cell receptor beta chains below was sequenced from the same sample in a study of type 1 and type 2 diabetes patients. The PCR template was genomic DNA. A primer set of 30 forward and 13 reverse primers amplified the CDR3. Using its own MiXCR run on the multiplex PCR reads, TCRdb lists one record per CDR3 protein. The sample contains 250,000 or so distinct CDR3 sequences, approximately 45% of which appear only once. The specimen sequenced was peripheral blood mononuclear cells (PBMCs). The receptors shown here come from a man aged 18 to 29 with type 2 diabetes.

V is TRBV4-2 and J is TRBJ2-2, with TRBD1 identical over 7 bases. Losses at the gene ends were 4 bases for V and 1 base for J; bases not matched to a gene: 3. Germline-derived CDR1 and CDR2 are LGHNA and YNFKEQ. CDR3 length equals 15 residues. The CDR3 reads CASSRWTGNTGELFF. The DNA for the CDR3 is TGTGCCAGCAGCCGCTGGACAGGGAACACCGGGGAGCTGTTTTTT.

In this sample, this clonotype turned up many times. The V and J genes are TRBV5-8 and TRBJ2-1; 8 bases are a match to TRBD2. J was trimmed by 4 bases and V by 4 bases; bases with no gene match: 7. The CDR3 consists of 15 residues. Looked up from germline, CDR1 is SGHTS and CDR2 is YDEGEE. Written as DNA, the CDR3 is TGTGCCAGCAGCATATTAGCGGGATTGTACAATGAGCAGTTCTTC. Residues: CASSILAGLYNEQFF.

Many counts were recorded for this clonotype. This sequence joins TRBV15 and TRBJ1-1, with D possibly matching TRBD1 (6 bases). Germline V gene sequence: CDR1 LNHNV, CDR2 YYDKDF (reference sequence). Trimming left V 8 bases short and J 1 base short, with 11 bases between. The CDR3 length is 13 residues. The CDR3 protein is CATSTGTNTEAFF. The CDR3, as DNA: TGTGCCACCTCCACAGGGACGAACACTGAAGCTTTCTTT. Combining the CDR3 with reference TRBV15 and TRBJ1-1 gives the whole variable domain DAMVIQNPRYQVTQFGKPVTLSCSQTLNHNVMYWYQQKSSQAPKLLFHYYDKDFNNEADTPDNFQSRRPNTSFCFLDIRSPGLGDTAMYLCATSTGTNTEAFFGQGTRLTVV.

This chain connects TRBV15 to TRBJ2-3; tentative D call: TRBD1 (5 bases). The CDR3 covers 14 residues. V shed 4 bases and J shed 4 bases, with 12 bases lying between them. CDR1 is LNHNV, CDR2 YYDKDF, per germline (reference sequence). DNA for the CDR3: TGTGCCACCAGCAACCGAGACAGTCCAGATACGCAGTATTTT. It translates to CATSNRDSPDTQYF.

The genes are TRBV7-3 and TRBJ2-3, with TRBD2 identical over 13 bases. CDR1 is SGHTA and CDR2 is FQGTGA in the germline V gene. The CDR3 length is 17 residues. V lost 2 bases, J lost 2 bases, and 4 bases stayed unmatched. CDR3: CASSLGLAGVTTDTQYF. The CDR3 bases are TGTGCCAGCAGCTTAGGACTAGCGGGAGTGACCACAGATACGCAGTATTTT.

At least ten counts were recorded for this clonotype. The rearrangement uses TRBV7-8 and TRBJ2-7; D possibly corresponds to TRBD1 (6 bases). CDR3 length: 13 residues. V shed 5 bases and J shed 3 bases, with 11 bases lying between them. Germline assignment: CDR1 SGHVS and CDR2 FQNEAQ. The CDR3 protein is CASSPTGYYEQYF. For the CDR3, the DNA is TGTGCCAGCAGCCCGACAGGATACTACGAGCAGTACTTC.

The chain joins TRBV4-1 to TRBJ2-7; D not resolved. There are 13 residues in the CDR3. The germline V gene encodes CDR1 MGHRA and CDR2 YSYEKL. With 2 bases removed from V and 7 bases from J, the gap between germline ends came to 12 bases. CDR3 coding DNA: TGCGCCAGCAGCCAACCCCAGGTGAATGAGCAGTACTTC. Its protein product is CASSQPQVNEQYF.

This clonotype was recorded a few times. The chain carries TRBV5-5 and TRBJ2-7; 9 bases fit TRBD1. The CDR3 is 16 residues long. Per germline, CDR1 SGHKS and CDR2 YYEKEE (reference sequence). V shed 0 bases, J shed 2 bases, and the junction held 6 bases outside the gene matches. The CDR3 region is CASSLVAGTGTYEQYF. For the CDR3, the DNA is TGTGCCAGCAGCTTGGTAGCCGGGACAGGGACCTACGAGCAGTACTTC.

The rearrangement links TRBV10-3 to TRBJ2-3; TRBD2 matches at 8 bases. This CDR3 contains 17 residues. With V trimmed by 0 bases and J by 5 bases, 10 bases remained unmatched. Germline V gene lookup returns CDR1 ENHRY and CDR2 SYGVKD. The CDR3 is CAISESGRAGGRDTQYF. The CDR3 bases are TGTGCCATCAGTGAGTCGGGTAGGGCGGGGGGAAGAGATACGCAGTATTTT.

There are a few counts of this clonotype. The genes are TRBV4-3 and TRBJ2-1; 10 bases agree with TRBD1. V shed 3 bases, J shed 2 bases, and the junction held 1 base outside the gene matches. The CDR3 contains 15 residues. Looked up from germline, CDR1 is LGHNA and CDR2 is YSLEER. The CDR3 loop is CASSQGQGTYNEQFF. The DNA for the CDR3 is TGCGCCAGCAGCCAGGGACAGGGGACCTACAATGAGCAGTTCTTC.

This rearrangement joins TRBV7-2 to TRBJ2-3, with D uncertain. V was clipped by 5 bases and J by 4 bases, with 4 bases between them. CDR3 length: 11 residues. The germline V gene encodes CDR1 SGHTA and CDR2 FQGNSA. The CDR3 loop is CASSHADTQYF. DNA for the CDR3: TGTGCCAGCAGCCATGCAGATACGCAGTATTTT. Supplemented by reference TRBV7-2 and TRBJ2-3, the full variable domain reads GAGVSQSPSNKVTEKGKDVELRCDPISGHTALYWYRQSLGQGLEFLIYFQGNSAPDKSGLPSDRFSAERTGGSVSTLTIQRTQQEDSAVYLCASSHADTQYFGPGTRLTVL.

The V call is TRBV20-1, the J call TRBJ2-3; D uncertain. This CDR3 is 11 amino acids long. The germline CDR1 and CDR2 sequences are DFQATT and SNEGSKA (reference sequence). The germline V and J ends were trimmed by 8 bases and 5 bases, with 11 bases remaining between them. The CDR3 bases are TGCAGTACAACAGAGGTAGATACGCAGTATTTT. Amino acids: CSTTEVDTQYF.

In its sample, this clonotype was seen a few times. The rearrangement links TRBV19 to TRBJ1-5; 10 bases are a match to TRBD1. CDR3 length: 13 residues. Germline V lookup: CDR1 LNHDA, CDR2 SQIVND (reference sequence). V shed 7 bases, J shed 6 bases, and the junction held 3 bases outside the gene matches. The DNA for the CDR3 is TGTGCCAGTATGGGGACAGGGGTTCAGCCCCAGCATTTT. Its protein is CASMGTGVQPQHF.

This clonotype was found a few times. The chain couples TRBV7-8 to TRBJ2-1; 9 bases match TRBD2. Germline loops: CDR1 SGHVS, CDR2 FQNEAQ. V lost 5 bases to trimming and J lost 7 bases; unmatched junction nucleotides: 15. CDR3 length: 17 amino acids. The CDR3 reads CASSPVMGGRARNEQFF. In DNA form, the CDR3 reads TGTGCCAGCAGCCCCGTCATGGGCGGGAGGGCCCGTAATGAGCAGTTCTTC.

This clonotype has more than one count but fewer than ten. The genes are TRBV2 and TRBJ2-3, with 8 nucleotides matching TRBD2. The CDR3 runs 16 residues. Trimming at V came to 6 bases and at J to 6 bases, leaving 14 bases not matched to a gene. Looked up from germline, CDR1 is SNHLY and CDR2 is FYNNEI. This CDR3 is CASRRASGYVGDTQYF. CDR3 in DNA: TGTGCCAGCAGGCGGGCTAGCGGGTACGTCGGGGATACGCAGTATTTT.

V usage is TRBV28 and J usage is TRBJ2-7; D may be TRBD2 (6 bases). CDR1 is MDHEN and CDR2 is SYDVKM in the germline V gene. The CDR3 has 13 residues. Trimming left V 6 bases short and J 6 bases short, with 15 bases between. Here the CDR3 DNA reads TGTGCCAGCAGACCCGAGGTCGGGGGCGAGCAGTACTTC. The encoded protein is CASRPEVGGEQYF.

The V gene is TRBV11-3, the J gene TRBJ2-7; weak D call: TRBD2 (6 bases). Trimming removed 5 bases at V and 2 bases at J, with 16 bases between. This CDR3 is 15 amino acids long. Germline CDR1 reads SGHNT; CDR2 reads YENEEA. Written as DNA, the CDR3 is TGTGCCAGCAGCCAAAAGACCGGGACTCCCTACGAGCAGTACTTC. It encodes CASSQKTGTPYEQYF.

J is TRBJ2-7 and V is TRBV5-1; no reliable D call. In germline, CDR1 is SGHRS, CDR2 YFSETQ. Trimming left V 0 bases short and J 4 bases short, with 14 bases between. CDR3 size: 15 residues. The CDR3 loop reads CASSLDGSQIYEQYF. The CDR3, as DNA: TGCGCCAGCAGCTTGGATGGGTCCCAGATTTACGAGCAGTACTTC.

This clonotype has a handful of counts. V is TRBV30 and J is TRBJ1-4, with D unclear. The germline V and J ends were trimmed by 0 bases and 2 bases, with 10 bases remaining between them. The CDR3 covers 15 residues. CDR1 GTSNPN and CDR2 SVGIG come from the germline V gene (reference sequence). The CDR3 sequence is CAWSVLRLTNEKLFF. CDR3 in DNA: TGTGCCTGGAGTGTACTACGGTTGACTAATGAAAAACTGTTTTTT. Full variable domain (missing parts from reference TRBV30 and TRBJ1-4): SQTIHQWPATLVQPVGSPLSLECTVEGTSNPNLYWYRQAAGRGLQLLFYSVGIGQISSEVPQNLSASRPQDRQFILSSKKLLLSDSGFYLCAWSVLRLTNEKLFFGSGTQLSVL.